This TCR beta chain was identified during a study of T-cell reconstitution after alpha-beta-depleted transplantation in children. CDR3 length: 15 amino acids. V was pared by 2 bases and J by 5 bases, with 2 bases of the junction left unmatched. Looked up from germline, CDR1 is SGDLS and CDR2 is YYNGEE. Unique molecular identifiers tagged the TCRbeta library. Using its own MiXCR run on the PCR reads, TCRdb lists one record per CDR3 protein. The sample contains 330,000 or so distinct CDR3 sequences, 10% of which appear only once. The material was PBMCs from the stem cell graft donor, obtained from the stem cell graft. This receptor was identified in a human donor who donated a stem cell graft to a child with acute lymphoblastic leukemia. This chain joins TRBV9 and TRBJ2-2; 11 bases are shared with TRBD2. This CDR3 reads CASSVTSGITGELFF. The DNA of the CDR3 is TGTGCCAGCAGCGTGACTAGCGGGATAACCGGGGAGCTGTTTTTT.